This T cell receptor beta chain was observed in a study of spatial heterogeneity in lung cancer. Study summary: The mean occurrence of each unique TCR and UMI combination in raw reads exceeded nine.

Time point denoted: sample taken at primary tumor resection. The donor group consisted of roughly 70 patients who had untreated, early-stage non-small cell lung cancer. Unsorted whole RNA of tumor, nontumor lung or frozen PBMC was sequenced. CDR3 length: 17 residues. The ends lost 3 bases at V and 1 base at J; junction bases unmatched: 6. Every molecule of TCR cDNA had its own unique molecular identifier. Each CDR3 protein gets one entry after TCRdb re-called the 5' RACE reads with MiXCR. The top ten clones hold about 29% of a sample with 510 or so distinct CDR3 sequences, 5.5% to 7% of them seen once. This clonotype turned up a few times. Since it is a stray read in a library aimed at alpha chains, this beta chain has a size that is not meaningful.

The starting material was normal lung tissue next to the tumor, obtained at surgery. V and J are TRBV12-3 or TRBV12-4 and TRBJ2-2, with 9 nucleotides matching TRBD1. The TCR originated in a female donor with early-stage non-small cell lung cancer. The DNA of the CDR3 is TGTGCCAGCAGTTTCTGGACAGGGGTTTTGAACACCGGGGAGCTGTTTTTT. It codes for CASSFWTGVLNTGELFF.